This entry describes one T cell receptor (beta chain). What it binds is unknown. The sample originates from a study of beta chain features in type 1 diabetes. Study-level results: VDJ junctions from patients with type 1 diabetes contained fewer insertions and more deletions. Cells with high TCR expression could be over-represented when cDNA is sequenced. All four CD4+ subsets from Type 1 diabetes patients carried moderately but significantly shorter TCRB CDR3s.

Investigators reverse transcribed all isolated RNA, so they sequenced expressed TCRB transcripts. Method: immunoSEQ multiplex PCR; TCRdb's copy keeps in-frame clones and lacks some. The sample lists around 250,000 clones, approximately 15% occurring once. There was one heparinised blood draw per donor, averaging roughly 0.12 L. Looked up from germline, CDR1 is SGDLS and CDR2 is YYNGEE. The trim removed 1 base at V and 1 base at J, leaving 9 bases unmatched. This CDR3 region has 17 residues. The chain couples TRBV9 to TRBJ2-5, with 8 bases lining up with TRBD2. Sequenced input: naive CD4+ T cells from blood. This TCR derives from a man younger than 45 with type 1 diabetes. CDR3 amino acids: CASSVSPAAGGQETQYF. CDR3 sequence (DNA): TGTGCCAGCAGCGTATCACCTGCGGCGGGGGGCCAAGAGACCCAGTACTTC.